The 31 T cell receptor beta chains below come from one sample, sequenced in a study of naive and memory T cell subsets. Both TRBC1 and TRBC2 were covered by a beta constant-region primer of two equimolar oligonucleotides. Nested alpha and beta constant-region primers with the SP2 primer drove four PCR rounds on ligated cDNA. One entry per CDR3 protein results from TCRdb running MiXCR on the UMI-ligation and nested PCR reads. In the table there are over 30,000 distinct CDR3 sequences, about 18% of which are singletons. Source material: effector memory CD4+ T cells from blood. Subset noted: effector memory, CD45RA- CD27-. These receptors were obtained from a human donor in good health.

This clonotype is labeled as medium-sized (0.01 to 0.1%). The chain recombines TRBV20-1 with TRBJ1-2, with D possibly being TRBD1 (5 bases). Trimming pared 3 bases from V and 8 bases from J, leaving 16 bases between. CDR1 and CDR2 (germline): DFQATT, SNEGSKA (reference sequence). The CDR3 runs to 13 residues. For the CDR3, the DNA is TGCAGTGCTAGGCCTACAGGAACCGGAGGCTACACCTTC. As protein: CSARPTGTGGYTF.

This clonotype was seen only a few times. The CDR3 region has the DNA TGTGCCAGCACTCAGGGTGGCCCCAAACTAGCGTTGGGGCCTCATACGCAGTATTTT. Amino acid sequence: CASTQGGPKLALGPHTQYF. V usage is TRBV27 and J usage is TRBJ2-3; 7 bases fit TRBD2. Germline CDR1 and CDR2: MNHEY and SMNVEV (reference sequence). The CDR3 covers 19 residues. The ends lost 7 bases at V and 7 bases at J; junction bases unmatched: 26.

In its sample, this clonotype was seen a few times. The chain recombines TRBV7-9 with TRBJ2-3; D ambiguous. The CDR3 spans 14 residues. Trimming took 2 bases from V and 0 from J, leaving 6 bases between them. The germline gives CDR1 SEHNR, CDR2 FQNEAQ (reference sequence). CDR3 protein: CASSLSSSTDTQYF. The DNA of the CDR3 is TGTGCCAGCAGCTTAAGTAGTAGCACAGATACGCAGTATTTT.

The V gene is TRBV21-1, the J gene TRBJ1-2; TRBD1, as called in the table, went unchecked against the DNA. TRBV21-1 corresponds to a pseudogene. The CDR3 totals 14 residues. This CDR3 is CASSNPFGVYGYTF. As DNA, the CDR3 is TGTGCCAGCAGCAACCCCTTTGGAGTCTATGGCTACACCTTC.

A remark on this clonotype: A read error is possible here, since a much larger clone lies one base away. The V and J genes are TRBV5-1 and TRBJ1-2, with D maybe TRBD1 (6 bases). The CDR3 length is 15 residues. CDR1 and CDR2 from the germline V gene are SGHRS and YFSETQ. The V gene lost 0 bases and the J gene lost 4 bases, with 13 bases spanning the gap. The CDR3 loop is CASSLGTVDTYGYTF. In DNA, the CDR3 is TGCGCCAGCAGCTTGGGGACAGTGGACACCTATGGCTACACCTTC.

This clonotype has more than one count but fewer than ten. This chain joins TRBV3-1 and TRBJ2-5, with 8 bases aligning to TRBD2. Germline CDR1 and CDR2: LGHDT and YNNKEL (reference sequence). This CDR3 is built from 14 residues. With V trimmed by 5 bases and J by 6 bases, 8 bases remained unmatched. CDR3 nucleotides: TGTGCCAGCAGCTCCGAAGCGGGAGAAAAGACCCAGTACTTC. It codes for CASSSEAGEKTQYF.

The chain couples TRBV12-5 to TRBJ2-2; 8 bases match TRBD1. Per the germline V gene, CDR1 is LGHNT and CDR2 is FRNRAP. This CDR3 comprises 17 residues. Germline trimming cut 2 bases from V and 4 bases from J; bases unmatched to any gene: 9. CDR3 bases: TGTGCTAGTGGTTTGTTAACCGGGACAGGTTTCACCGGGGAGCTGTTTTTT. This sequence encodes CASGLLTGTGFTGELFF.

The rearrangement links TRBV28 to TRBJ2-3, with TRBD1 matching over 7 bases. V shed 8 bases, J shed 3 bases, and the junction held 5 bases outside the gene matches. CDR1 is MDHEN and CDR2 is SYDVKM in the germline V gene. The CDR3 sequence is 13 residues long. The CDR3 nucleotides read TGTGCCAGCGGCCGACAGGGAACAGATACGCAGTATTTT. This sequence encodes CASGRQGTDTQYF.

This clonotype has just one count. The rearrangement uses TRBV3-1 and TRBJ1-2, with D tentatively TRBD1 (5 bases). From germline, CDR1 is LGHDT and CDR2 YNNKEL (reference sequence). This CDR3 spans 16 amino acids. Between the trimmed V and J ends, which lost 4 bases and 0 bases, there was a span of 15 bases. CDR3 nucleotide sequence: TGTGCCAGCAGCCTCTATGGCGGGGGGGCTAACTATGGCTACACCTTC. It yields the protein CASSLYGGGANYGYTF. The variable domain in full, with the rest retrieved from reference TRBV3-1 and TRBJ1-2, is DTAVSQTPKYLVTQMGNDKSIKCEQNLGHDTMYWYKQDSKKFLKIMFSYNNKELIINETVPNRFSPKSPDKAHLNLHINSLELGDSAVYFCASSLYGGGANYGYTFGSGTRLTVV.

In its sample, this clonotype was seen a few times. The chain recombines TRBV19 with TRBJ2-1; weak D call: TRBD1 (5 bases). Germline V gene sequence: CDR1 LNHDA, CDR2 SQIVND (reference sequence). V lost 1 base and J 4 bases, leaving 14 bases between the germline ends. This CDR3 has 16 amino acids. This CDR3 reads CASSIGRQGLYNEQFF. CDR3 bases: TGTGCCAGTAGTATAGGAAGGCAGGGCCTTTACAATGAGCAGTTCTTC.

The chain has TRBV6-1 and TRBJ2-7, with 7 bases matching TRBD2. Germline assignment: CDR1 MNHNS and CDR2 SASEGT. Losses at the gene ends were 4 bases for V and 7 bases for J; bases not matched to a gene: 10. The CDR3 covers 14 residues. For the CDR3, the DNA is TGTGCCAGCAGTGCGAGCGGGACCGCTAGGGAGCAGTACTTC. Its translation: CASSASGTAREQYF.

The J gene is TRBJ1-4, the V gene TRBV28; a weak D match, TRBD1 (6 bases). V gave up 4 bases and J gave up 8 bases, with 17 bases separating them. Germline loops: CDR1 MDHEN, CDR2 SYDVKM. The CDR3 contains 15 residues. The CDR3 sequence: CASSSVQGGREKLFF. CDR3 in DNA: TGTGCCAGCAGTTCCGTACAGGGTGGAAGAGAAAAACTGTTTTTT.

The chain has TRBV20-1 and TRBJ2-1; tentatively, D is TRBD2 (6 bases). V gave up 7 bases and J gave up 5 bases, with 18 bases separating them. The CDR3 length is 14 residues. Germline loops: CDR1 DFQATT, CDR2 SNEGSKA (reference sequence). CDR3: CSVLGGRNDNEQFF. The CDR3 nucleotides are TGCAGTGTTCTTGGGGGGAGAAATGACAATGAGCAGTTCTTC.

The chain is built from TRBV12-3 or TRBV12-4 and TRBJ1-4; D unclear. The CDR3 totals 11 residues. Between the trimmed V and J ends, which lost 4 bases and 7 bases, there was a span of 4 bases. In DNA form, the CDR3 reads TGTGCCAGCAGTTCTCGTGAAAAACTGTTTTTT. Amino acids: CASSSREKLFF.

This clonotype is judged medium-sized (0.01 to 0.1%). This sequence joins TRBV20-1 and TRBJ1-5; D unresolved. The CDR3 sequence is 12 residues long. Per the germline V gene, CDR1 is DFQATT and CDR2 is SNEGSKA (reference sequence). Trimming cost V 3 bases and J 9 bases, with 12 bases left between them. In DNA, the CDR3 is TGCAGTGCTAGCTCCGATGAGAGGCCCCAGCATTTT. Protein product: CSASSDERPQHF.

This clonotype was detected a few times. The chain is built from TRBV9 and TRBJ2-2; 7 positions match TRBD2. Losses at the gene ends were 2 bases for V and 5 bases for J; bases not matched to a gene: 6. CDR1 and CDR2 (germline): SGDLS, YYNGEE. The CDR3 runs to 15 residues. The DNA of the CDR3 is TGTGCCAGCAGCGTGATCTCAGCGGGAACCGGGGAGCTGTTTTTT. Its translation: CASSVISAGTGELFF.

This clonotype was found a few times. This chain uses TRBV7-7 with TRBJ2-5, with 7 bases identical to TRBD2. This CDR3 comprises 13 residues. The germline V gene encodes CDR1 SSHAT and CDR2 FNYEAQ (reference sequence). Unmatched junction bases numbered 2, after V lost 5 bases and J lost 2 bases. CDR3: CASSSGNQETQYF. CDR3 nucleotide sequence: TGTGCCAGCAGCAGCGGGAATCAAGAGACCCAGTACTTC.

This clonotype was counted many times. V gene TRBV15 combines with J gene TRBJ2-7, with D perhaps assigned TRBD1 or TRBD2 (5 bases each). The V end lost 0 bases, the J end lost 7 bases, and 22 bases lay between the germline ends. CDR1 and CDR2 (germline): LNHNV, YYDKDF (reference sequence). This CDR3 is 17 amino acids long. CDR3 sequence: CATSREQPGRTNGEQYF. The DNA for the CDR3 is TGTGCCACCAGCAGAGAACAACCGGGACGGACAAATGGGGAGCAGTACTTC.

The chain carries TRBV28 and TRBJ1-3; 9 bases fit TRBD1. Germline values: CDR1 MDHEN, CDR2 SYDVKM. The trim removed 5 bases at V and 4 bases at J, leaving 12 bases unmatched. This CDR3 is built from 17 residues. The chain's CDR3 is CASSVRQGGTGGNTIYF. CDR3 DNA: TGTGCCAGCAGTGTCAGACAGGGGGGGACCGGCGGAAACACCATATATTTT.

The V and J genes are TRBV6-5 and TRBJ1-6; the D gene is possibly TRBD1 (6 bases). Trimming removed 4 bases at V and 8 bases at J, with 12 bases between. Germline CDR1 MNHEY, CDR2 SVGAGI. The CDR3 covers 14 residues. The DNA for the CDR3 is TGTGCCAGCAGTTTCAGGGGTACGGATTCACCCCTCCACTTT. Translating gives CASSFRGTDSPLHF.

The J gene is TRBJ1-1, the V gene TRBV20-1; 9 positions match TRBD1. The CDR3 length is 14 residues. Germline lookup yields CDR1 DFQATT and CDR2 SNEGSKA (reference sequence). Losses at the gene ends were 7 bases for V and 5 bases for J; bases not matched to a gene: 11. CDR3 DNA: TGCAGTGTTAAGGGGACAGGGATGGGGACTGAAGCTTTCTTT. Its translation is CSVKGTGMGTEAFF.

This clonotype was counted many times. V is TRBV27 and J is TRBJ1-2; D is perhaps TRBD1 (6 bases). The CDR3 runs to 14 residues. Trimming stripped 1 base from V and 4 bases from J, with 10 bases between. Germline V CDR1 and CDR2: MNHEY, SMNVEV (reference sequence). The DNA of the CDR3 is TGTGCCAGCAGTTTATACAGGGTAGGCTATGGCTACACCTTC. Protein: CASSLYRVGYGYTF.

This clonotype counts as medium-sized (0.01 to 0.1%). V is TRBV25-1 and J is TRBJ1-1; 7 bases line up with TRBD1. Looked up from germline, CDR1 is MGHDK and CDR2 is SYGVNS. This CDR3 comprises 15 residues. The ends lost 6 bases at V and 1 base at J; junction bases unmatched: 8. CDR3 DNA sequence: TGTGCCAGCAGCGAAATCGGACAGGCGAACACTGAAGCTTTCTTT. Its translation: CASSEIGQANTEAFF.

The chain couples TRBV7-2 to TRBJ2-5; D is perhaps TRBD1 (5 bases). Trimming cost V 3 bases and J 2 bases, with 16 bases left between them. The CDR3 sequence is 16 residues long. The germline gives CDR1 SGHTA, CDR2 FQGNSA. The CDR3 sequence is CASSFDRQSKQETQYF. Here the CDR3 DNA reads TGTGCCAGCAGCTTCGATCGACAGAGCAAACAAGAGACCCAGTACTTC. Looking up the rest from reference TRBV7-2 and TRBJ2-5 gives the full variable domain: GAGVSQSPSNKVTEKGKDVELRCDPISGHTALYWYRQSLGQGLEFLIYFQGNSAPDKSGLPSDRFSAERTGGSVSTLTIQRTQQEDSAVYLCASSFDRQSKQETQYFGPGTRLLVL.

In this sample, this clonotype turned up a few times. This chain links TRBV20-1 with TRBJ1-1, with D perhaps matching TRBD1 (6 bases). CDR1 DFQATT and CDR2 SNEGSKA come from the germline V gene (reference sequence). The CDR3 runs to 13 residues. The germline V and J ends were trimmed by 5 bases and 10 bases, with 20 bases remaining between them. CDR3 nucleotide sequence: TGCAGTGCTCCAGAAAACGGGGGCGTCGGAGCTTTCTTT. This translates into CSAPENGGVGAFF.

Within the sample, this clonotype is medium-sized. This rearrangement joins TRBV12-3 or TRBV12-4 to TRBJ1-2; D unclear. There are 11 residues in the CDR3. Trimming stripped 9 bases from V and 4 bases from J, with 9 bases between. The CDR3, as DNA: TGTGCCAGTTCGAATCCCTATGGCTACACCTTC. This codes for CASSNPYGYTF.

The genes are TRBV2 and TRBJ2-4, with D maybe TRBD1 (7 bases). The CDR3 is 14 amino acids. Trimming shortened V by 4 bases and J by 7 bases, and 14 bases separated the two germline ends. Germline assignment: CDR1 SNHLY and CDR2 FYNNEI. The CDR3 DNA is TGTGCCAGCAGTGTAAGGCCAGGGGGGAACATTCAGTACTTC. Amino acids: CASSVRPGGNIQYF.

Ten or more counts support this clonotype. The V and J genes are TRBV5-5 and TRBJ2-1; TRBD2 might be the D (7 bases). There are 12 residues in the CDR3. V lost 0 bases to trimming and J lost 14 bases, with 12 bases between them. Germline CDR1 and CDR2: SGHKS and YYEKEE (reference sequence). The CDR3 sequence is CASSLDGGREFF. The CDR3 nucleotides read TGTGCCAGCAGCTTGGACGGGGGGCGGGAGTTCTTC. Filled out from reference TRBV5-5 and TRBJ2-1, the complete variable domain reads DAGVTQSPTHLIKTRGQQVTLRCSPISGHKSVSWYQQVLGQGPQFIFQYYEKEERGRGNFPDRFSARQFPNYSSELNVNALLLGDSALYLCASSLDGGREFFGPGTRLTVL.

The genes are TRBV5-1 and TRBJ2-7; D remains unclear. CDR3 length: 10 amino acids. V was cut by 7 bases and J by 5 bases, with 7 bases left in between. Germline assignment: CDR1 SGHRS and CDR2 YFSETQ. The CDR3 region is CASPVNEQYF. The DNA of the CDR3 is TGCGCCAGCCCCGTAAACGAGCAGTACTTC.

The chain has TRBV20-1 and TRBJ2-7; the D gene is possibly TRBD2 (5 bases). Trimming pared 1 base from V and 3 bases from J, leaving 13 bases between. Germline CDR1 is DFQATT and CDR2 is SNEGSKA (reference sequence). CDR3 size: 14 residues. Written as DNA, the CDR3 is TGCAGTGCTAGAGCTTACGGGATCGTCTACGAGCAGTACTTC. The encoded protein is CSARAYGIVYEQYF.

This clonotype came up a few times. This sequence joins TRBV29-1 and TRBJ1-1, with D perhaps matching TRBD1 (6 bases). The germline V and J ends were trimmed by 4 bases and 3 bases, with 9 bases remaining between them. This CDR3 has 12 amino acids. The germline CDR1 and CDR2 sequences are SQVTM and ANQGSEA. As DNA, the CDR3 is TGCAGCGTTGTCAGGGGTGACACTGAAGCTTTCTTT. It encodes CSVVRGDTEAFF.